The source of this T cell receptor (beta chain) is a study of T-cell reconstitution after alpha-beta-depleted transplantation in children. V was shortened by 7 bases and J by 3 bases, with 16 bases between the two germline ends. This CDR3 region has 15 residues. Germline values: CDR1 MDHEN, CDR2 SYDVKM. A TCRbeta library incorporating unique molecular identifiers was prepared. One entry per CDR3 protein, called by TCRdb with MiXCR from the PCR reads. The table has about 980,000 distinct CDR3 sequences, about 31% seen once. Comment on this clonotype: As yet, its antigen is unknown.

General study findings and limits: Approximately two months post-transplant, alpha-beta T cells reportedly originated from several hundred expanded graft clones. T-cell counts and diversity at one year following transplant were attributed mainly to newly produced T cells. Day-60 TCRbeta diversity that was high in some patients was derived from surviving recipient T cells and thymic progenitors.

This chain links TRBV28 with TRBJ1-5; weak D call: TRBD1 (5 bases). The sequence was collected from a boy in the first two years of life who had a stem cell transplant for SCID, so the T cells may come from the graft donor. The material sequenced was PBMCs, mostly from graft donor cells, taken 360 days after TCRalphabeta/CD19-depleted stem cell transplant. The DNA for the CDR3 is TGTGCCAGCATAGGCCGGGGCTTCTACAATCAGCCCCAGCATTTT. Translation gives CASIGRGFYNQPQHF. The full variable domain, in which reference TRBV28 and TRBJ1-5 provide the parts outside the CDR3, is DVKVTQSSRYLVKRTGEKVFLECVQDMDHENMFWYRQDPGLGLRLIYFSYDVKMKEKGDIPEGYSVSREKKERFSLILESASTNQTSMYLCASIGRGFYNQPQHFGDGTRLSIL.